This T cell receptor (beta chain) was sequenced for a study of cytomegalovirus exposure and HLA in healthy donors. This clone was seen a few times. What it binds is not known. Study-wide points: The study listed under 200 cytomegalovirus-associated TCR beta chains.

CDR3 length equals 12 residues. The germline V gene has CDR1 SGHKS and CDR2 YYEKEE (reference sequence). V lost 4 bases and J 6 bases, leaving 10 bases between the germline ends. Sequenced by immunoSEQ multiplex PCR; TCRdb stores in-frame clones only, minus some. The sample has roughly 130,000 clones; roughly nine tenths are singletons. Source material: PBMCs. The V gene is TRBV5-5, the J gene TRBJ1-1; unclear D gene. This sequence was found in a woman between 18 and 29 years old in good health and CMV-seropositive. In nucleotides, the CDR3 is TGTGCCAGCAGCCGGGTGGGTGCTGAAGCTTTCTTT. Translating gives CASSRVGAEAFF. The full variable domain, in which reference TRBV5-5 and TRBJ1-1 provide the parts outside the CDR3, is DAGVTQSPTHLIKTRGQQVTLRCSPISGHKSVSWYQQVLGQGPQFIFQYYEKEERGRGNFPDRFSARQFPNYSSELNVNALLLGDSALYLCASSRVGAEAFFGQGTRLTVV.